This T cell receptor beta chain is from a study of shared clonotypes between healthy human individuals. Overall study context: The study drew on a couple of women and a few men aged 18 to 49 as donors.

Method: immunoSEQ multiplex PCR; TCRdb's copy keeps in-frame clones and lacks some. The table lists about 1,900,000 clones, about 95% of them singletons. Germline-derived CDR1 and CDR2 are SGHRS and YFSETQ. There are 14 residues in the CDR3. V lost 0 bases and J lost 2, with 8 bases in between. The naive CD8 subset, CD45RO-negative cells positively selected for CCR7, excluded terminally differentiated effector memory CD45RA+ cells. The receptor was derived from a man aged 18 to 29 in good health. The V gene is TRBV5-1, the J gene TRBJ1-2; D not certain. The sample taken for sequencing was naive CD8+ T cells sorted from blood. In DNA form, the CDR3 reads TGCGCCAGCAGCTTGGGGGAAATCAACTATGGCTACACCTTC. Translated, it gives CASSLGEINYGYTF.